The clone carrying this TCR beta chain has a count of ten or more. Its antigen remains unidentified. Under 3 months in duration, the ophthalmopathy in affected donors had moderate-to-severe activity, CAS ≥3 and NOSPECS ≥4. The authors amplified TCR beta CDR3 regions, and they did so from RNA transcripts for repertoire sequencing. First-round RT-PCR relied on HTBI primers, and a second-round multiplex PCR came next. TCRdb redid the calling of the multiplex PCR reads with MiXCR, one entry per CDR3 protein. The sample consists of 450,000 or so distinct CDR3 sequences, around 14% of them appearing once. This record comes from a study of Graves' ophthalmopathy and Graves' hyperthyroidism. Study background: Untreated patients at initial diagnosis provided peripheral blood. Notes on the study in general: A 13-signature model separated ophthalmopathy from stable hyperthyroidism, just over 85% sensitivity, 80% to 83% specificity.

Trimming stripped 6 bases from V and 1 base from J, with 18 bases between. This CDR3 contains 16 residues. The germline gives CDR1 MNHEY, CDR2 SVGAGI. The sequence derives from a woman in her 30s with Graves' ophthalmopathy. Sequenced input: blood. The chain carries TRBV6-5 and TRBJ1-1, with D perhaps TRBD1 (5 bases). CDR3 residues: CASSSPPGLTNTEAFF. DNA for the CDR3: TGTGCCAGCAGCTCCCCACCGGGACTGACGAACACTGAAGCTTTCTTT.